Presented here are 30 T cell receptor beta chains from one specimen sequenced in a study of cytomegalovirus exposure and HLA in healthy donors. The data were produced by immunoSEQ multiplex PCR, yet TCRdb's version contains in-frame clones alone and is incomplete. Here the sample spans some 220,000 clones, around nine tenths being singletons. Sequencing used PBMCs. The receptors were gathered from a young woman in good health and CMV-seronegative.

The V call is TRBV5-6, the J call TRBJ1-2; a possible D gene is TRBD1 (5 bases). This CDR3 region has 14 residues. The V end lost 1 base, the J end lost 8 bases, and 15 bases lay between the germline ends. Germline V gives CDR1 SGHDT, CDR2 YYEEEE. The CDR3, as DNA: TGTGCCAGCAGCTTGAATCAAGGGGTACAAGGCTACACCTTC. Translation: CASSLNQGVQGYTF.

The V gene is TRBV5-1, the J gene TRBJ2-1; TRBD2 aligns across 9 bases. This CDR3 is 16 amino acids long. J lost 6 bases, V lost 0 bases, and 7 bases had no gene match. The V gene's germline CDR1 is SGHRS and CDR2 YFSETQ. The CDR3 here is CASSLAGREGSNEQFF. In DNA form, the CDR3 reads TGCGCCAGCAGCTTGGCGGGGCGGGAGGGTAGCAATGAGCAGTTCTTC.

This clone appeared once. This chain links TRBV5-1 with TRBJ2-1; tentatively, D is TRBD2 (6 bases). Germline CDR1 SGHRS, CDR2 YFSETQ. The CDR3 is made up of 16 amino acids. The ends were cut back, 0 bases at V and 1 base at J, with 11 bases in the middle. CDR3 in DNA: TGCGCCAGCAGCTTGGATGGTGGGAGGTCCTACAATGAGCAGTTCTTC. This translates into CASSLDGGRSYNEQFF.

The chain combines TRBV5-1 with TRBJ2-2; 9 bases map to TRBD2. The CDR3 runs to 15 residues. Germline-derived CDR1 and CDR2 are SGHRS and YFSETQ. After removal of 7 bases from V and 6 bases from J, the junction contained 10 bases not matched to a gene. CDR3 amino acids: CASRGRTSDAGELFF. The DNA of the CDR3 is TGCGCCAGCCGCGGGCGGACTAGCGACGCCGGGGAGCTGTTTTTT.

This clone was observed a few times. The V and J genes are TRBV25-1 and TRBJ1-2, with D maybe TRBD1 (5 bases). The germline V gene encodes CDR1 MGHDK and CDR2 SYGVNS. V was cut by 3 bases and J by 7 bases, with 9 bases left in between. This CDR3 comprises 12 residues. CDR3 protein: CASSDRVPGYTF. As DNA, the CDR3 is TGTGCCAGCAGTGACAGGGTACCTGGCTACACCTTC.

J is TRBJ2-1 and V is TRBV10-2, with 9 nucleotides matching TRBD2. The germline V gene has CDR1 WSHSY and CDR2 SAAADI. This CDR3 contains 16 residues. J lost 6 bases, V lost 0 bases, and 6 bases had no gene match. This CDR3 is CASSESRLAAFNEQFF. CDR3 coding DNA: TGCGCCAGCAGTGAGTCACGACTAGCGGCGTTCAATGAGCAGTTCTTC.

The chain carries TRBV6-5 and TRBJ2-1; D gene ambiguous. From germline, CDR1 is MNHEY and CDR2 SVGAGI. The V and J ends lost 5 bases and 8 bases respectively, with 7 bases between them. The CDR3 totals 11 residues. The CDR3 DNA reads as TGTGCCAGCAGTGAAACGGATGAGCAGTTCTTC. This codes for CASSETDEQFF.

The V gene is TRBV29-1, the J gene TRBJ1-1; TRBD1 aligns across 9 bases. J lost 10 bases, V lost 7 bases, and 16 bases had no gene match. The CDR3 is 14 amino acids. CDR1 is SQVTM and CDR2 is ANQGSEA in the germline V gene. In DNA form, the CDR3 reads TGCAGCGCAGTTGGATTGGACAGGGGAGTCGGAGCTTTCTTT. This gives the protein CSAVGLDRGVGAFF.

This chain links TRBV5-8 with TRBJ2-5, with 13 positions matching TRBD2. Trimming cost V 4 bases and J 9 bases; bases outside gene matches: 9. There are 15 residues in the CDR3. In germline, CDR1 is SGHTS, CDR2 YDEGEE. The CDR3 is CASSATLAGGLAQYF. The CDR3 DNA reads TGTGCCAGCAGCGCCACACTAGCGGGAGGGTTGGCCCAGTACTTC.

In its sample, this clone was seen a few times. This sequence joins TRBV27 and TRBJ1-5; D uncertain. Deletions cut 5 bases from V and 7 bases from J, with 12 bases between. This CDR3 has 13 amino acids. Per the germline V gene, CDR1 is MNHEY and CDR2 is SMNVEV (reference sequence). The CDR3 DNA is TGTGCCAGCAGTACATATCCCGGGCAGCCCCAGCATTTT. Amino acids: CASSTYPGQPQHF.

This chain uses TRBV10-3 with TRBJ2-1, with TRBD1 matching 7 bases. J gave up 8 bases and V 3 bases, and 7 bases lay outside the gene matches. The CDR3 runs 14 residues. Germline V gene data show CDR1 as ENHRY and CDR2 as SYGVKD. CDR3 nucleotides: TGTGCCATCAGTGAAAGGGGGCGGGCGGATGAGCAGTTCTTC. Its protein product is CAISERGRADEQFF.

J is TRBJ1-5 and V is TRBV7-9, with D possibly being TRBD1 (5 bases). Trimming removed 5 bases at V and 5 bases at J, with 16 bases between. This CDR3 region has 15 residues. Germline V gives CDR1 SEHNR, CDR2 FQNEAQ (reference sequence). The DNA for the CDR3 is TGTGCCAGCAGCCCGATCGGGGGTGGCGATCAGCCCCAGCATTTT. It codes for CASSPIGGGDQPQHF.

This clone was detected once. This rearrangement joins TRBV11-3 to TRBJ2-3; 7 bases line up with TRBD1. Germline CDR1 and CDR2: SGHNT and YENEEA. The V and J ends lost 5 bases and 5 bases, in that order; junction bases with no gene match: 10. The CDR3 length is 15 residues. CDR3 region: CASSLRQGGRDTQYF. CDR3 in DNA: TGTGCCAGCAGCCTACGACAGGGTGGTCGAGATACGCAGTATTTT.

The V gene is TRBV4-1, the J gene TRBJ2-3; 9 bases are a match to TRBD2. CDR1 and CDR2 (germline): MGHRA, YSYEKL. The CDR3 has 15 amino acids. The ends lost 5 bases at V and 2 bases at J; junction bases unmatched: 5. Written as DNA, the CDR3 is TGCGCCAGCAGCACGACTAGCGGAGACACAGATACGCAGTATTTT. Amino acids: CASSTTSGDTDTQYF.

This chain uses TRBV27 with TRBJ2-1, with 10 bases matching TRBD2. CDR3 length: 17 amino acids. Germline-derived CDR1 and CDR2 are MNHEY and SMNVEV (reference sequence). J lost 7 bases, V lost 6 bases, and 15 bases had no gene match. The CDR3 here is CASSRGGLAGVYNEQFF. Written as DNA, the CDR3 is TGTGCCAGCAGCCGGGGGGGGCTAGCGGGAGTTTATAATGAGCAGTTCTTC.

The chain couples TRBV27 to TRBJ2-5, with D possibly matching TRBD1 (6 bases). CDR3 length: 15 residues. The V gene's germline CDR1 is MNHEY and CDR2 SMNVEV (reference sequence). With 5 bases removed from V and 3 bases from J, the gap between germline ends came to 16 bases. CDR3 sequence: CASSEQGWGKETQYF. In DNA, the CDR3 is TGTGCCAGCAGTGAACAGGGTTGGGGGAAAGAGACCCAGTACTTC.

CDR3 in amino acids: CASSFEAGEQFF. The CDR3 DNA reads TGTGCCAGCAGCTTCGAAGCAGGTGAGCAGTTCTTC. The rearrangement joins TRBV7-9 to TRBJ2-1; D gene uncertain. Germline-derived CDR1 and CDR2 are SEHNR and FQNEAQ (reference sequence). The CDR3 length is 12 residues. Deletions cut 3 bases from V and 9 bases from J, with 9 bases between.

CDR3 loop: CASSLSTGSRGEQFF. The CDR3 nucleotides read TGCGCCAGCAGCTTGAGTACGGGATCTCGGGGTGAGCAGTTCTTC. This chain connects TRBV5-1 to TRBJ2-1; perhaps TRBD2 as D (5 bases). The CDR3 length is 15 residues. CDR1 is SGHRS, CDR2 YFSETQ, per germline. V was cut by 1 base and J by 9 bases, with 17 bases left in between.

The chain couples TRBV2 to TRBJ2-1; TRBD2 aligns across 9 bases. The CDR3 consists of 17 residues. The V gene's germline CDR1 is SNHLY and CDR2 FYNNEI. Germline trimming cut 4 bases from V and 8 bases from J; bases unmatched to any gene: 15. The chain's CDR3 is CASSADIAGEAGDEQFF. CDR3 nucleotides: TGTGCCAGCAGTGCGGATATAGCGGGAGAGGCTGGGGATGAGCAGTTCTTC.

In its sample, this clone was seen once. This rearrangement joins TRBV6-1 to TRBJ2-4; D is perhaps TRBD1 (6 bases). Looked up from germline, CDR1 is MNHNS and CDR2 is SASEGT. CDR3 length: 16 residues. Trimming left V 4 bases short and J 2 bases short, with 15 bases between. The CDR3 sequence: CASSGGGPLSKNIQYF. The CDR3 coding sequence is TGTGCCAGCAGTGGAGGGGGACCCCTCTCCAAAAACATTCAGTACTTC.

The J gene is TRBJ2-7, the V gene TRBV19; D remains ambiguous. Germline V gene data show CDR1 as LNHDA and CDR2 as SQIVND (reference sequence). V lost 3 bases and J 2 bases, leaving 8 bases between the germline ends. This CDR3 is 13 amino acids long. The CDR3 spells CASSITDPYEQYF. CDR3 nucleotides: TGTGCCAGTAGTATCACAGATCCCTACGAGCAGTACTTC.

V is TRBV5-1 and J is TRBJ2-1; 9 bases agree with TRBD2. Germline CDR1 SGHRS, CDR2 YFSETQ. The length of the CDR3 is 16 residues. V was clipped by 4 bases and J by 7 bases; unmatched bases: 12. This chain's CDR3 is CASSQGGLAGENEQFF. For the CDR3, the DNA is TGCGCCAGCAGCCAAGGTGGGTTAGCGGGGGAAAATGAGCAGTTCTTC.

This clone was counted once. This chain connects TRBV5-1 to TRBJ2-3; 7 bases align to TRBD2. From germline, CDR1 is SGHRS and CDR2 YFSETQ. The V and J ends lost 0 bases and 4 bases, in that order; junction bases with no gene match: 5. The CDR3 is made up of 15 amino acids. CDR3 sequence reads: CASSLASREPDTQYF. Here the CDR3 DNA reads TGCGCCAGCAGCTTGGCCTCGCGGGAGCCAGATACGCAGTATTTT.

The rearrangement uses TRBV5-1 and TRBJ2-5; 8 bases are shared with TRBD2. V trimming: 2 bases; J trimming: 5 bases; junction bases outside the gene matches: 11. Germline V CDR1 and CDR2: SGHRS, YFSETQ. The length of the CDR3 is 16 residues. The chain's CDR3 is CASSLSSSGRGETQYF. The CDR3, as DNA: TGCGCCAGCAGCTTAAGCTCTAGCGGGCGGGGGGAGACCCAGTACTTC.

The chain is built from TRBV9 and TRBJ2-1; 8 bases fit TRBD1. Losses at the gene ends were 0 bases for V and 11 bases for J; bases not matched to a gene: 7. The CDR3 consists of 14 residues. Germline CDR1 is SGDLS and CDR2 is YYNGEE. The CDR3 protein is CASSVGQGTRQQFF. CDR3 DNA: TGTGCCAGCAGCGTAGGACAGGGGACCCGACAGCAGTTCTTC.

The chain has TRBV11-3 and TRBJ2-5; the D gene is possibly TRBD1 (5 bases). The CDR3 covers 15 residues. Between the trimmed V and J ends, which lost 1 base and 8 bases, there was a span of 17 bases. Germline CDR1 reads SGHNT; CDR2 reads YENEEA. CDR3 sequence (DNA): TGTGCCAGCAGCTTAGGGGGCTTAGCCGATGATACCCAGTACTTC. Translation: CASSLGGLADDTQYF.

This rearrangement joins TRBV19 to TRBJ2-6, with 7 bases fitting TRBD1. Trimming removed 4 bases from V and 3 bases from J; junction bases left unmatched: 6. This CDR3 contains 16 residues. Germline CDR1 and CDR2: LNHDA and SQIVND (reference sequence). DNA of the CDR3: TGTGCCAGTAGTACGAAACAGGGGAATGGGGCCAACGTCCTGACTTTC. Protein sequence: CASSTKQGNGANVLTF.

CDR3 amino acids: CASRGPPGDTIYF. The CDR3 region has the DNA TGTGCCAGCAGGGGACCCCCGGGGGACACCATATATTTT. The rearrangement joins TRBV28 to TRBJ1-3, with a weak D call TRBD1 (5 bases). This CDR3 contains 13 residues. Germline CDR1 MDHEN, CDR2 SYDVKM. With 6 bases removed from V and 8 bases from J, the gap between germline ends came to 14 bases. The full variable domain, rest sourced from reference TRBV28 and TRBJ1-3, is DVKVTQSSRYLVKRTGEKVFLECVQDMDHENMFWYRQDPGLGLRLIYFSYDVKMKEKGDIPEGYSVSREKKERFSLILESASTNQTSMYLCASRGPPGDTIYFGEGSWLTVV.

The chain links TRBV5-4 to TRBJ2-3; D is possibly TRBD2 (6 bases). Germline CDR1 reads SGHNT; CDR2 reads YYREEE (reference sequence). V gave up 3 bases and J gave up 6 bases, with 14 bases separating them. This CDR3 spans 14 amino acids. CDR3 sequence reads: CASSSTGVGDTQYF. Written as DNA, the CDR3 is TGTGCCAGCAGCTCGACGGGAGTAGGTGATACGCAGTATTTT.

Here the CDR3 reads CASSLFLAVETQYF. The DNA of the CDR3 is TGTGCCAGCAGCTTGTTTCTAGCTGTAGAGACCCAGTACTTC. The chain combines TRBV5-4 with TRBJ2-5; D possibly corresponds to TRBD2 (5 bases). V was shortened by 1 base and J by 4 bases, with 11 bases between the two germline ends. There are 14 residues in the CDR3. The germline V gene has CDR1 SGHNT and CDR2 YYREEE (reference sequence).